These T cell receptor beta chains were read from a single sample in a study of T-cell memory formation after mild COVID-19. TCRdb re-analysed the 5' RACE reads in MiXCR, keeping a single row per CDR3 protein. There are more than 300,000 distinct CDR3 sequences in the sample; 20% to 25% occur only once, and around 23% lies in the top ten. Source material: PBMCs or a T cell subset sorted from them (not recorded which). These receptors were collected from a man aged 18 to 29 who had mild COVID-19 (a few samples of this study predate the infection). Cell type and time point are not known. Each CDR3 is given with its conserved first and last residue. D genes are given only for firm matches. Only part of the rows carry a size: once, few, many, or a class if the clone is expanded.

J gene,D gene,V gene,clone size,CDR3 protein,CDR3 DNA
TRBJ2-5,TRBD1,TRBV5-1,many,CASSFQGAEETQYF,TGCGCCAGCAGCTTCCAGGGGGCAGAAGAGACCCAGTACTTC
TRBJ1-1,-,TRBV7-8,few,CASSLAWQRTANTEAFF,TGTGCCAGCAGCTTAGCTTGGCAGAGAACGGCGAACACTGAAGCTTTCTTT
TRBJ1-2,-,TRBV5-1,few,CASSETAPLSIGYTF,TGCGCCAGCAGCGAGACAGCCCCTCTCTCGATCGGCTACACCTTC
TRBJ2-1,TRBD2,TRBV3-1,-,CASSQAGTSGTVEQFF,TGTGCCAGCAGCCAAGCCGGGACTAGCGGAACGGTTGAGCAGTTCTTC
TRBJ2-3,TRBD2,TRBV6-1,few,CASSEYGGGDTQYF,TGTGCCAGCAGTGAATACGGCGGGGGAGATACGCAGTATTTT
TRBJ2-5,TRBD1,TRBV29-1,-,CSVPTGAQETQYF,TGCAGCGTACCGACAGGGGCCCAAGAGACCCAGTACTTC
TRBJ2-2,-,TRBV7-3,-,CASSPAGTITGELFF,TGTGCCAGCAGCCCCGCGGGGACGATTACCGGGGAGCTGTTTTTT
TRBJ1-4,TRBD1,TRBV12-3/TRBV12-4,-,CASREGDSYEKLFF,TGTGCCAGCAGGGAAGGGGACAGCTACGAAAAACTGTTTTTT
TRBJ2-1,TRBD2,TRBV7-3,-,CASSAVLAGYNEQFF,TGTGCCAGCAGCGCAGTACTAGCGGGGTACAATGAGCAGTTCTTC
TRBJ1-1,-,TRBV4-1,-,CASSQGRGRNTEAFF,TGCGCCAGCAGCCAAGGGCGGGGCAGAAACACTGAAGCTTTCTTT
TRBJ2-2,-,TRBV6-5,-,CASRYRDILTGELFF,TGTGCCAGCAGATACCGGGACATACTCACCGGGGAGCTGTTTTTT
TRBJ1-1,-,TRBV6-1,-,CASSEDMGGRVTTEAFF,TGTGCCAGCAGTGAAGACATGGGAGGTCGTGTGACCACTGAAGCTTTCTTT
TRBJ2-2,-,TRBV9,-,CASSHATGTPSNTGELFF,TGTGCCAGCAGTCACGCGACCGGGACGCCTTCGAACACCGGGGAGCTGTTTTTT
TRBJ2-2,TRBD2,TRBV9,-,CASQAREAGVAGELFF,TGTGCCAGTCAGGCCCGAGAAGCGGGGGTGGCCGGGGAGCTGTTTTTT
TRBJ2-1,-,TRBV6-2/TRBV6-3,-,CASSYVGGSEQFF,TGTGCCAGCAGTTACGTGGGGGGTAGTGAGCAGTTCTTC
TRBJ1-5,TRBD1,TRBV20-1,-,CSALPFGTGRNSNQPQHF,TGCAGTGCTCTACCCTTCGGGACAGGGCGTAATAGCAATCAGCCCCAGCATTTT
TRBJ1-2,-,TRBV20-1,-,CSGGSGYGYTF,TGCAGTGGCGGCAGCGGCTATGGCTACACCTTC
TRBJ1-1,TRBD1,TRBV13,-,CAGGILNTEAFF,TGCGCAGGGGGCATTTTGAACACTGAAGCTTTCTTT
TRBJ2-3,TRBD2,TRBV27,-,CASSLLGGRGHTQYF,TGTGCCAGCAGTTTATTGGGGGGGAGGGGACATACGCAGTATTTT
TRBJ1-2,TRBD1,TRBV28,-,CASSSPGQGAGYTF,TGTGCCAGCAGTTCCCCGGGACAGGGGGCGGGCTACACCTTC
TRBJ1-6,-,TRBV5-5,-,CASSFREAVGSPLHF,TGTGCCAGCAGCTTCAGGGAGGCGGTAGGTTCACCCCTCCACTTT
TRBJ2-3,-,TRBV28,few,CASTPGELGTDTQYF,TGTGCCAGCACCCCGGGGGAGCTGGGCACAGATACGCAGTATTTT
TRBJ2-1,-,TRBV20-1,few,CSAPRGHEQFF,TGCAGTGCTCCAAGGGGCCATGAGCAGTTCTTC
TRBJ1-5,TRBD1,TRBV6-2/TRBV6-3,-,CASSYRAGGDQPQHF,TGTGCCAGCAGTTACAGGGCAGGGGGGGATCAGCCCCAGCATTTT
TRBJ1-4,-,TRBV18,few,CASSPGNNEKLFF,TGTGCCAGCTCACCAGGGAATAATGAAAAACTGTTTTTT
TRBJ2-1,-,TRBV10-3,-,CAIRGASGYNEQFF,TGTGCCATCAGGGGGGCTAGCGGCTACAATGAGCAGTTCTTC
TRBJ2-3,TRBD1,TRBV28,-,CASRGQPTDTQYF,TGTGCCAGCAGGGGACAGCCCACAGATACGCAGTATTTT
TRBJ2-5,TRBD1,TRBV4-1,many,CASSRDREMETQYF,TGCGCCAGCAGCCGGGACAGGGAGATGGAGACCCAGTACTTC
TRBJ1-6,-,TRBV20-1,-,CSARDIRTGYNSPLHF,TGCAGTGCTAGAGATATCAGGACGGGCTATAATTCACCCCTCCACTTT
TRBJ1-6,-,TRBV5-1,-,CASSLANSNSPLHF,TGCGCCAGCAGCTTGGCCAACAGTAATTCACCCCTCCACTTT
TRBJ2-1,-,TRBV7-3,many,CASSPEKGGSYNEQFF,TGTGCCAGCAGCCCTGAAAAGGGTGGCTCCTACAATGAGCAGTTCTTC
TRBJ2-2,-,TRBV12-3/TRBV12-4,few,CASCTSRDPTGELFF,TGTGCCAGCTGTACATCCAGGGATCCCACCGGGGAGCTGTTTTTT
TRBJ2-7,-,TRBV7-9,-,CASSDRQGLSYEQYF,TGTGCCAGCAGCGACCGACAAGGCTTGTCCTACGAGCAGTACTTC
TRBJ2-2,-,TRBV2,-,CASSADGYYTGELFF,TGTGCCAGCAGTGCGGACGGTTACTACACCGGGGAGCTGTTTTTT
TRBJ2-5,-,TRBV4-1,few,CAVGRAETQYF,TGCGCTGTGGGTCGGGCCGAGACCCAGTACTTC
TRBJ2-4,-,TRBV20-1,many,CSASGQASDIQYF,TGCAGTGCTAGCGGGCAGGCGTCGGACATTCAGTACTTC
TRBJ1-1,-,TRBV11-2,few,CASSSRTVNTEAFF,TGTGCCAGCAGCTCCCGGACAGTGAACACTGAAGCTTTCTTT
TRBJ1-4,-,TRBV4-2,many,CASSQGEDSVELFF,TGTGCCAGCAGCCAAGGAGAGGACTCGGTAGAACTGTTTTTT
TRBJ1-1,-,TRBV27,many,CASSWGDQNTEAFF,TGTGCCAGCTCCTGGGGGGACCAGAACACTGAAGCTTTCTTT
TRBJ2-3,TRBD2,TRBV7-6,many,CASSPGLASTDTQYF,TGTGCCAGCAGCCCGGGACTAGCGAGCACAGATACGCAGTATTTT
TRBJ2-7,-,TRBV2,many,CASSAGPWGSYEQYF,TGTGCCAGCAGCGCGGGACCGTGGGGTTCCTACGAGCAGTACTTC
TRBJ1-1,TRBD1,TRBV10-3,few,CAISGGQGDTEAFF,TGTGCCATCAGTGGGGGACAGGGTGACACTGAAGCTTTCTTT
TRBJ2-4,TRBD1,TRBV5-1,few,CASSSRAGQGEGIQYF,TGCGCCAGCAGCTCCCGAGCGGGACAGGGGGAGGGCATTCAGTACTTC
TRBJ2-3,TRBD2,TRBV5-1,-,CASSGSGATDTQYF,TGCGCCAGCAGCGGTAGCGGGGCCACAGATACGCAGTATTTT
TRBJ2-1,TRBD2,TRBV5-1,few,CASSLPSSGGLGDEQFF,TGCGCCAGCAGCTTACCCTCTAGCGGGGGCCTGGGGGATGAGCAGTTCTTC
TRBJ2-7,TRBD2,TRBV6-5,few,CASSSLASGYHEQYF,TGTGCCAGCAGCTCCTTAGCTAGCGGGTACCACGAGCAGTACTTC
TRBJ1-2,-,TRBV20-1,-,CSASRPRGLSYGYTF,TGCAGTGCCTCCCGACCCAGGGGCCTCTCCTATGGCTACACCTTC
TRBJ1-1,-,TRBV6-2/TRBV6-3,few,CASSYPTVPNTEAFF,TGTGCCAGCAGTTACCCGACAGTTCCGAACACTGAAGCTTTCTTT
TRBJ2-4,-,TRBV20-1,-,CSASDTRGDIQYF,TGCAGTGCCTCAGACACTCGAGGGGACATTCAGTACTTC
TRBJ2-2,TRBD2,TRBV9,many,CASSVGGGNTGELFF,TGTGCCAGCAGCGTAGGCGGGGGGAACACCGGGGAGCTGTTTTTT
TRBJ1-2,-,TRBV19,few,CASSPSSGGRGYTF,TGTGCCAGTAGCCCCTCTTCGGGGGGTAGGGGCTACACCTTC
TRBJ1-2,-,TRBV9,few,CASSVGFDYNYGYTF,TGTGCCAGCAGCGTAGGTTTTGACTACAACTATGGCTACACCTTC
TRBJ1-4,-,TRBV11-2,-,CASSLTSMGNEKLFF,TGTGCCAGCAGCCTCACTTCTATGGGTAATGAAAAACTGTTTTTT
TRBJ1-1,-,TRBV4-1,-,CASSPPSGVSTEAFF,TGCGCCAGCAGCCCTCCTTCGGGGGTTTCTACTGAAGCTTTCTTT
TRBJ1-1,TRBD1,TRBV18,-,CASSPKDFQGAQREAFF,TGTGCCAGCTCACCAAAGGATTTCCAGGGGGCCCAACGGGAAGCTTTCTTT
TRBJ2-1,-,TRBV11-1,-,CASSLSSSGVLREQFF,TGTGCCAGCAGCCTCAGTTCGAGCGGCGTCTTGAGGGAGCAGTTCTTC
TRBJ2-2,-,TRBV6-6,few,CASSRAKRQTTGELFF,TGTGCCAGCAGTCGCGCCAAAAGGCAGACCACCGGGGAGCTGTTTTTT
TRBJ1-5,-,TRBV5-1,few,CASSLSGLGQPQHF,TGCGCCAGCAGTTTGTCAGGGTTGGGCCAGCCCCAGCATTTT
TRBJ2-5,-,TRBV28,-,CATTKIRTQYF,TGTGCCACAACAAAGATCAGGACCCAGTACTTC